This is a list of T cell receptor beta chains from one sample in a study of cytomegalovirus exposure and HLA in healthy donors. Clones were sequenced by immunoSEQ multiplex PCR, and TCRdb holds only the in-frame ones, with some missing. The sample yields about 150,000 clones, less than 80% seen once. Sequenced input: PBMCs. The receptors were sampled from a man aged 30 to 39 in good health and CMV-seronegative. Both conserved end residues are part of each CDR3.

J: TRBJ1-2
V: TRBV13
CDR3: CASSDLRGSNYGYTF

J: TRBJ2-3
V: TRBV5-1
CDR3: CASSTNREPDTQYF

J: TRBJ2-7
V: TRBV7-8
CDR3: CASSSLSRDSSYEQYF

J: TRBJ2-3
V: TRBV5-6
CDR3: CASSSGTSFHTQYF

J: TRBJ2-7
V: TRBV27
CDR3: CASSLWPAYEQYF

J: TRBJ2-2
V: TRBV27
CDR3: CASSPSTGTNTGELFF

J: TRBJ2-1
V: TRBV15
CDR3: CATSRVGADSYNEQFF

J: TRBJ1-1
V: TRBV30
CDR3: CAWSGTGNTEAFF

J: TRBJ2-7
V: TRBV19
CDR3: CASSIGTGELYEQYF

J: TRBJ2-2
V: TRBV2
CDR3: CASSVRQGNGELFF

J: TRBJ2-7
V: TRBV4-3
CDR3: CASSQGLAFYEQYF

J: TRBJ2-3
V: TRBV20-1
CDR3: CSARRQDTQYF

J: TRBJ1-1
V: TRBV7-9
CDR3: CASSELQGYPEAFF

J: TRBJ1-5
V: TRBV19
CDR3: CASRDRGDYSNQPQHF

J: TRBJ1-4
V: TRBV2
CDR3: CASRDRAEKLFF

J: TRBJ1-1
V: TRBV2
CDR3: CASRGGVTAFF

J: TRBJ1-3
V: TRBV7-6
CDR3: CASSLAQGLSGNTIYF

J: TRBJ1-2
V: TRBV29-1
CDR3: CSVESVQGNGYTF

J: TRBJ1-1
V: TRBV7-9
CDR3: CASSSQGAGRAFF

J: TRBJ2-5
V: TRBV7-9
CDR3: CASSSGQAQETQYF

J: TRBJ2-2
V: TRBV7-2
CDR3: CASSLLVRAGGELFF

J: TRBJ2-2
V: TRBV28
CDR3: CASRGGGYGNTGELFF

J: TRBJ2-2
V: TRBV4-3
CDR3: CASSQDEGSTGELFF

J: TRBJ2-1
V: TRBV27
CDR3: CASSSPLPSSFDNEQFF

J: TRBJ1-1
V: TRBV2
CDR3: CASSIGEGTEAFF

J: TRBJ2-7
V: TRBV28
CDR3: CASSFQVTGVTYEQYF

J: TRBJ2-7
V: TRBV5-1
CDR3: CASSLGGAKYEQYF

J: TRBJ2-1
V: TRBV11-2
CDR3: CASSPRGQGNNEQFF

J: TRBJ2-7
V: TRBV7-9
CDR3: CASSLTLYEQYF

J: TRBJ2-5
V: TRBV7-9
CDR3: CASSPKSGQGETQYF

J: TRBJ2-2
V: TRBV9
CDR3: CASSASGGLTGELFF

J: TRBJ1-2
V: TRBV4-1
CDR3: CASSQDEGFGAGYTF

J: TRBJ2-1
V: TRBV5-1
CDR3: CASSPQVASTNEQFF

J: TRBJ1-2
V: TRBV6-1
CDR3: CASSTHRGSDYGYTF

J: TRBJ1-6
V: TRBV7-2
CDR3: CASSPYVDRGHHSPLHF

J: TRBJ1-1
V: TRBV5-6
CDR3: CASSLGTVNTEAFF

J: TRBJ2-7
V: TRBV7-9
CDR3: CASSSGAYEQYF

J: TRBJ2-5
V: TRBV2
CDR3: CASNNRGQETQYF

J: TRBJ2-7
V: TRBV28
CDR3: CASSVGVGCEQYF

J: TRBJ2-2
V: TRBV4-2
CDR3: CASRRTGDTGELFF

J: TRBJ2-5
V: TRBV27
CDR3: CASRSGEETQYF

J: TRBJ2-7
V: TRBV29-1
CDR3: CSVYRGPYEQYF

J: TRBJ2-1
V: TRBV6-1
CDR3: CASSETTGVAEQFF

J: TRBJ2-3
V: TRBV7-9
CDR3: CASSYQRAADTQYF

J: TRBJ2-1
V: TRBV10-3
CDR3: CAISDLAGKLYNEQFF